A selection of T cell receptor beta chains follows, all from one sample in a study of blood T cells in healthy people across ages. MiXCR, run by TCRdb on the 5' RACE reads, gives a single entry per CDR3 protein. The sample consists of over 600,000 distinct CDR3 sequences, roughly 50% of them appearing once. Sequencing used blood. Receptors originate from a man in his forties in good health. Each CDR3 is given with its conserved first and last residue. D genes are given only for firm matches. Clone size is shown for a subset of rows, as once, few, many or a class of expanded clone.

clone size	J gene	D gene	V gene	CDR3 DNA	CDR3 protein
few	TRBJ2-4	-	TRBV3-1	TGTGCCAGCAGCCAAGCCGCAATGGGGGCCAAAAACATTCAGTACTTC	CASSQAAMGAKNIQYF
few	TRBJ2-5	TRBD2	TRBV5-6	TGTGCCAGCAGCGACACTAGCGTAGAGACCCAGTACTTC	CASSDTSVETQYF
-	TRBJ2-3	-	TRBV5-6	TGTGCCAGCAGGTCGTTGGGGCCGACCGTCACAGATACGCAGTATTTT	CASRSLGPTVTDTQYF
-	TRBJ2-7	TRBD2	TRBV7-3	TGTGCCAGCAGCTTCACTAGCGGTGGGGTTTACGAGCAGTACTTC	CASSFTSGGVYEQYF
-	TRBJ1-4	-	TRBV7-6	TGTGCCAGCAGCTCGAGGATGGGGCAGGAAAAACTGTTTTTT	CASSSRMGQEKLFF
-	TRBJ2-6	-	TRBV25-1	TGTGCCAGCAGTGACCGGACTGGGGCCAACGTCCTGACTTTC	CASSDRTGANVLTF
once	TRBJ2-7	-	TRBV5-4	TGTGCCAGCAGCGCCGGAATTGGGGCCGGAGAGCAGTACTTC	CASSAGIGAGEQYF
-	TRBJ2-7	-	TRBV4-3	TGCGCCAGCAGCCAAGAAACAGGAATTTCCTACGAGCAGTACTTC	CASSQETGISYEQYF
-	TRBJ1-1	-	TRBV12-3/TRBV12-4	TGTGCCAGCAGTCTCCCCTCTCGGGGAATGAACACTGAAGCTTTCTTT	CASSLPSRGMNTEAFF
-	TRBJ2-7	-	TRBV13	TGTGCCAGCAGCTTAGTAGCTAGGACCTCCTACGAGCAGTACTTC	CASSLVARTSYEQYF
-	TRBJ2-1	-	TRBV7-9	TGTGCCAGCAGCTTTACAGGGTATGAGCAGTTCTTC	CASSFTGYEQFF
once	TRBJ1-1	-	TRBV29-1	TGCAGCGTAGGTACGAACACTGAAGCTTTCTTT	CSVGTNTEAFF
-	TRBJ2-7	TRBD1	TRBV7-6	TGTGCCAGCAGCGTACAGGGGGCTTACGAGCAGTACTTC	CASSVQGAYEQYF
few	TRBJ2-7	-	TRBV29-1	TGCAGCGTTAAGCGGTGGGGATCCTACGAGCAGTACTTC	CSVKRWGSYEQYF
once	TRBJ2-3	-	TRBV6-4	TGTGCCAGCAGTCGTGGGGGACGGCTCGCTGAGGGGGATACGCAGTATTTT	CASSRGGRLAEGDTQYF
many	TRBJ1-5	TRBD1	TRBV5-1	TGCGCCAGCAGCAGACGACAGGGGCATCGGCGCAATCAGCCCCAGCATTTT	CASSRRQGHRRNQPQHF
few	TRBJ2-5	-	TRBV20-1	TGCAGTGCTAGAGATCTGGGTTGGGGGGAGACCCAGTACTTC	CSARDLGWGETQYF
-	TRBJ2-3	-	TRBV27	TGTGCCAGCAGCCCCACGGGGATAACTTCAGATACGCAGTATTTT	CASSPTGITSDTQYF
-	TRBJ2-1	TRBD1	TRBV25-1	TGTGCGGCAGCAGTGAGAACTGGGGACAGGGATTTCGATGAGCAGTTCTTC	CAAAVRTGDRDFDEQFF
few	TRBJ2-5	-	TRBV27	TGTGCCAGCAAAAACCTTCTACCCCAAGAGACCCAGTACTTC	CASKNLLPQETQYF
-	TRBJ1-5	-	TRBV27	TGTGCCAGCAGTCCCGGGACAATAAGAGGTCAGCCCCAGCATTTT	CASSPGTIRGQPQHF
-	TRBJ2-7	-	TRBV11-2	TGTGCCAGCAGCCAAAAGACCTACGAGCAGTACTTC	CASSQKTYEQYF
few	TRBJ2-1	TRBD2	TRBV14	TGTGCCAGCAGCCAAACTAGCGGGACCAAGCAGTTCTTC	CASSQTSGTKQFF
few	TRBJ2-3	TRBD2	TRBV6-6	TGTGCCAGCAGCGCCCCAGGAGCGGGGGGGCAGTATTTT	CASSAPGAGGQYF
-	TRBJ2-3	-	TRBV12-3/TRBV12-4	TGTGCCAGCAGTTTAGTACTATGGGGCGCGTCAAATACGCAGTATTTT	CASSLVLWGASNTQYF
-	TRBJ2-6	TRBD2	TRBV6-5	TGTGCCAGCAGTTACTCGACTAGCGGGGAGATAGGCTCTGGGGCCAACGTCCTGACTTTC	CASSYSTSGEIGSGANVLTF
-	TRBJ2-1	-	TRBV18	TGTGCCAGCTCGCCAACGACCAATGAGCAGTTCTTC	CASSPTTNEQFF
-	TRBJ2-1	-	TRBV6-2/TRBV6-3	TGTGCCAGCAGTTACCGAGCAGACAACAATGAGCAGTTCTTC	CASSYRADNNEQFF
-	TRBJ2-4	TRBD1	TRBV20-1	TGCAGTGCTACCTCGACAGGGGAAAACATTCAGTACTTC	CSATSTGENIQYF
-	TRBJ2-2	TRBD2	TRBV12-3/TRBV12-4	TGTGCCAGCAGCGGACTAGCGGGGAATACCGGGGAGCTGTTTTTT	CASSGLAGNTGELFF
-	TRBJ1-5	-	TRBV7-2	TGTGCCGGCAGCTTATATGGTGGGGCGGGGACCTCTTCTTATCAGCCCCAGCATTTT	CAGSLYGGAGTSSYQPQHF
-	TRBJ2-5	-	TRBV12-3/TRBV12-4	TGTGCCAGCAGTCCCTACGGGGTGGAGACCCAGTACTTC	CASSPYGVETQYF
-	TRBJ2-7	-	TRBV5-6	TGTGCCAGCAGCTTGGGGGAGACCTCCTACGAGCAGTACTTC	CASSLGETSYEQYF
-	TRBJ2-7	-	TRBV7-2	TGTGCCAGCAGCTTAGTCAACTACGAGCAGTACTTC	CASSLVNYEQYF
-	TRBJ2-7	-	TRBV6-5	TGTGCCAGCAGCCACGCCGGCGGACGCTACGAGCAGTACTTC	CASSHAGGRYEQYF
-	TRBJ2-1	-	TRBV24-1	TGTGCCACCAGCCAGGGGACCCACAATGAGCAGTTCTTC	CATSQGTHNEQFF
-	TRBJ2-3	-	TRBV7-2	TGTGCCGGCAGCTTATTGCTGGATACGCAGTATTTT	CAGSLLLDTQYF
few	TRBJ2-1	TRBD2	TRBV5-1	TGCGCCAGCACGCTGGCGGGACTAGCGAACAATGAGCAGTTCTTC	CASTLAGLANNEQFF
-	TRBJ2-3	-	TRBV7-2	TGTGCCAGCAGCGTCAGTCGGGCAGATACGCAGTATTTT	CASSVSRADTQYF
few	TRBJ2-1	TRBD2	TRBV28	TGTGCCAGCAGTTTATCTTCTTGGCGGGAGGCGTACAATGAGCAGTTCTTC	CASSLSSWREAYNEQFF
-	TRBJ2-3	TRBD1	TRBV6-5	TGTGCCAGCTCTAACGGTGCGGGACAGGGCTCAGATACGCAGTATTTT	CASSNGAGQGSDTQYF
once	TRBJ2-7	TRBD2	TRBV27	TGTGCCAGCCGAAGGACTAGTATGGACGAGCAGTACTTC	CASRRTSMDEQYF
-	TRBJ2-7	-	TRBV7-2	TGTGCCAGCAGCTTAGGGGGGACCTATACTTCCTACGAGCAGTACTTC	CASSLGGTYTSYEQYF
-	TRBJ2-6	TRBD2	TRBV3-1	TGTGCCAGCAGCCAAGTGACTAGCGGGAGGGCCGGGAGATATGGGGCCAACGTCCTGACTTTC	CASSQVTSGRAGRYGANVLTF
-	TRBJ2-1	-	TRBV27	TGTGCCAGCAGTTCTCTAAAAAGCTCCCTTTTTGTGCAGTTCTTC	CASSSLKSSLFVQFF